This TCR beta chain was sequenced during a study of OX40 agonist ivuxolimab in advanced cancers. Concerning this clone: Its target is not known.

Only in-frame clones appear in the TCRdb table, and some are missing; sequencing was by immunoSEQ multiplex PCR. The profile shows around 100,000 clones, around 93% of them singletons. Study results and caveats: Among the least clonally expanded were partial responders at 0.1-3.0 mg/kg. In general, CD8+ T cells held more expanded clones than CD4+ did, on average.

Between the trimmed V and J ends, which lost 4 bases and 0 bases, there was a span of 7 bases. Germline assignment: CDR1 LNHDA and CDR2 SQIVND (reference sequence). The length of the CDR3 is 14 residues. The J gene is TRBJ1-5, the V gene TRBV19; unclear D gene. This sequence was found in an adult with an advanced solid tumor such as melanoma, head and neck, liver or kidney cancer. Sequenced here: CD4+ or CD8+ T cells sorted from blood, sampled in a trial of the OX40 agonist ivuxolimab. CDR3 protein: CASSTHGSNQPQHF. CDR3 DNA: TGTGCCAGTAGTACTCACGGTAGCAATCAGCCCCAGCATTTT. The variable domain in full, completed from reference TRBV19 and TRBJ1-5, reads DGGITQSPKYLFRKEGQNVTLSCEQNLNHDAMYWYRQDPGQGLRLIYYSQIVNDFQKGDIAEGYSVSREKKESFPLTVTSAQKNPTAFYLCASSTHGSNQPQHFGDGTRLSIL.